The clone carrying this T cell receptor beta chain was recorded only once. The data are from a study of cytomegalovirus exposure and HLA in healthy donors. About the research overall: Researchers previously reported finding just under 120 million unique TCR beta sequences from 170 million or so T cells.

Primers: 60 Vbeta forward and 13 Jbeta reverse. Generated by immunoSEQ multiplex PCR, the TCRdb table keeps only in-frame clones and is missing some. The sample lists more than 140,000 clones, almost 85% occurring once. The sequence came from a man between 18 and 29 years old in good health and CMV-seropositive. The specimen was PBMCs.

CDR3 in amino acids: CAVGLLYEQYF. The DNA for the CDR3 is TGTGCCGTGGGGCTCCTCTACGAGCAGTACTTC. The V and J genes are TRBV28 and TRBJ2-7; D might be TRBD1 (5 bases). The CDR3 spans 11 residues. The V and J ends lost 11 bases and 3 bases respectively, with 11 bases between them. Germline V gene lookup returns CDR1 MDHEN and CDR2 SYDVKM.